This record looks at one T cell receptor beta chain sequence and its context. No antigen is known for it. This record comes from a study of T cell responses to AZD1222 COVID-19 vaccine. Study results and caveats: Regions 160-218 and 743-854 held dominance among vaccine-associated CD4 TCRs, which spanned spike. The reported proportion of spike-specific TCRs targeting unmutated variant regions was nearly half. When two AZD1222 doses had been given, Spike-specific TCR breadth and depth rose. None of the repertoires were sampled until the peak T cell response had passed.

Sequenced by immunoSEQ multiplex PCR; TCRdb stores in-frame clones only, minus some. This table has 150,000 or so clones, roughly 92% appearing once. The input for sequencing was peripheral blood, taken on day 0 of AZD1222 vaccination. The receptor was isolated from an adult in good health.

The CDR3 region is CASAEGSFEQYF. CDR3 nucleotides: TGTGCCAGCGCCGAAGGATCTTTCGAGCAGTACTTC. The genes are TRBV7-3 and TRBJ2-7; D gene unclear. This CDR3 comprises 12 residues. V shed 8 bases and J shed 6 bases, with 14 bases lying between them. In germline, CDR1 is SGHTA, CDR2 FQGTGA.